A single sample gave rise to the 17 T cell receptor beta chains below, sequenced in a study of control samples from healthy donors and cancer patients (dated by TCRdb to about 2020). Library construction relied on the immunoSEQ multiplex PCR assay. TCRdb mirrors the immuneACCESS table, restricted to in-frame sequences. Some clones are absent from its copies; in checked studies, under half trace to an unresolved V gene, and the reason for the others is unknown. This sample comprises 130,000 or so clones, about 83% of them detected only once. The top ten clonotypes cover about an eighth of the sample. Sequenced sample: blood. Every receptor here comes from a man under 40 in good health.

The V gene is TRBV3-1 (or the pseudogene TRBV3-2), the J gene TRBJ2-5; D unresolved. V lost 2 bases and J 7 bases, leaving 5 bases between the germline ends. This CDR3 spans 11 amino acids. Looked up from germline, CDR1 is LGHDT and CDR2 is YNNKEL (reference sequence). CDR3 DNA sequence: TGTGCCAGCAGCCAATTAGGGACCCAGTACTTC. Translated, it gives CASSQLGTQYF.

V gene TRBV7-8 combines with J gene TRBJ1-3, with TRBD1 identical over 9 bases. J was trimmed by 2 bases and V by 5 bases; bases with no gene match: 4. The germline V gene has CDR1 SGHVS and CDR2 FQNEAQ. CDR3 length: 15 amino acids. This CDR3 reads CASSHRQGAGNTIYF. The CDR3 region has the DNA TGTGCCAGCAGCCATAGACAGGGGGCTGGAAACACCATATATTTT.

The rearrangement uses TRBV6-2 or TRBV6-3 and TRBJ1-5, with 7 bases that match TRBD1. V was pared by 5 bases and J by 7 bases, with 8 bases of the junction left unmatched. Germline V gene sequence: CDR1 MNHEY, CDR2 SVGEGT. The CDR3 length is 14 residues. CDR3 DNA sequence: TGTGCCAGCAGTCGTACAGGGGAAGTCCAGCCCCAGCATTTT. Its protein is CASSRTGEVQPQHF.

The chain carries TRBV2 and TRBJ2-2, with 7 bases that match TRBD1. The CDR3 is made up of 15 amino acids. J lost 0 bases, V lost 5 bases, and 3 bases had no gene match. Germline-derived CDR1 and CDR2 are SNHLY and FYNNEI. CDR3 nucleotides: TGTGCCAGCAGTCGGGGACAGTCGAACACCGGGGAGCTGTTTTTT. Amino acids: CASSRGQSNTGELFF.

The CDR3 nucleotides read TGCGCCAGCAGCCGACAGGGAGACTATGGCTACACCTTC. Protein product: CASSRQGDYGYTF. This sequence joins TRBV10-2 and TRBJ1-2; 7 bases agree with TRBD1. V was pared by 6 bases and J by 3 bases, with 4 bases of the junction left unmatched. CDR1 and CDR2 (germline): WSHSY, SAAADI. This CDR3 has 13 residues.

V usage is TRBV27 and J usage is TRBJ1-4, with unresolved D. Deletions cut 5 bases from V and 3 bases from J, with 13 bases between. Germline loops: CDR1 MNHEY, CDR2 SMNVEV (reference sequence). This CDR3 comprises 15 residues. The DNA of the CDR3 is TGTGCCAGCAGTCCCGGGAGGCAAGCTAATGAAAAACTGTTTTTT. It specifies CASSPGRQANEKLFF.

In the case of this clone: This same CDR3 is encoded by further DNA sequences in the sample. The chain employs TRBV3-1 (or the pseudogene TRBV3-2) and TRBJ2-1; TRBD2 aligns across 14 bases. Germline CDR1 reads LGHDT; CDR2 reads YNNKEL (reference sequence). This CDR3 contains 20 residues. V was clipped by 1 base and J by 3 bases; unmatched bases: 11. This CDR3 reads CASSQGGGLAGDNRYNEQFF. CDR3 nucleotide sequence: TGTGCCAGCAGCCAAGGGGGGGGACTAGCGGGGGATAATCGCTACAATGAGCAGTTCTTC.

The chain combines TRBV6-5 with TRBJ2-2, with D uncertain. The ends were cut back, 2 bases at V and 0 bases at J, with 4 bases in the middle. Germline V gene data show CDR1 as MNHEY and CDR2 as SVGAGI. This CDR3 comprises 14 residues. The CDR3 DNA reads TGTGCCAGCAGTTACGAACCGAACACCGGGGAGCTGTTTTTT. It encodes CASSYEPNTGELFF.

The gene calls are TRBV3-1 (or the pseudogene TRBV3-2) and TRBJ2-2; TRBD1 or TRBD2 may be the D gene (5 bases each). V was pared by 4 bases and J by 4 bases, with 16 bases between. The V gene's germline CDR1 is LGHDT and CDR2 YNNKEL (reference sequence). The CDR3 runs 16 residues. In nucleotides, the CDR3 is TGTGCCAGCAGCCCATATTCCGGGGCGCCCACCGGGGAGCTGTTTTTT. Translated, it gives CASSPYSGAPTGELFF.

This chain links TRBV6-5 with TRBJ1-2; 9 bases agree with TRBD1. In germline, CDR1 is MNHEY, CDR2 SVGAGI. The CDR3 totals 13 residues. After removal of 7 bases from V and 4 bases from J, the junction contained 4 bases not matched to a gene. The CDR3 reads CASNTGQGYGYTF. The CDR3, as DNA: TGTGCCAGCAATACGGGACAGGGCTATGGCTACACCTTC.

The chain joins TRBV27 to TRBJ2-3, with D hard to call. Trimming took 3 bases from V and 5 from J, leaving 12 bases between them. The germline V gene encodes CDR1 MNHEY and CDR2 SMNVEV (reference sequence). CDR3 length equals 14 residues. The CDR3 DNA reads as TGTGCCAGCAGTTTGTCCAGGTCGAAAGATACGCAGTATTTT. It codes for CASSLSRSKDTQYF.

In DNA, the CDR3 is TGTGCCAGCAGCCTCCTCGGGCAGACCCAGTACTTC. Translated, it gives CASSLLGQTQYF. V and J are TRBV11-1 and TRBJ2-5, with D unclear. There are 12 residues in the CDR3. The germline gives CDR1 SGHAT, CDR2 FQDESV (reference sequence). Trimming cost V 5 bases and J 6 bases, with 10 bases left between them.

The rearrangement uses TRBV5-1 and TRBJ1-1; the D gene is possibly TRBD1 (5 bases). Germline V gene sequence: CDR1 SGHRS, CDR2 YFSETQ. Trimming pared 2 bases from V and 4 bases from J, leaving 12 bases between. This CDR3 is 14 amino acids long. Here the CDR3 reads CASSLRQGSTEAFF. CDR3 nucleotides: TGCGCCAGCAGCTTAAGGCAGGGAAGCACTGAAGCTTTCTTT.

The gene calls are TRBV5-1 and TRBJ2-5; D is uncertain. V shed 2 bases and J shed 5 bases, with 19 bases lying between them. This CDR3 region has 16 residues. Germline CDR1 is SGHRS and CDR2 is YFSETQ. The CDR3 DNA follows: TGCGCCAGCAGCTTACTTGGGCTAGATGCTCCTGAGACCCAGTACTTC. Its protein product is CASSLLGLDAPETQYF.

This sequence joins TRBV9 and TRBJ1-2; weak D call: TRBD1 (5 bases). Trimming took off 2 bases at V and 3 bases at J, with 14 bases between the two ends. Germline CDR1 SGDLS, CDR2 YYNGEE. The CDR3 is 15 amino acids. CDR3 region: CASSVAGYGDYGYTF. The CDR3 bases are TGTGCCAGCAGCGTTGCAGGGTACGGTGACTATGGCTACACCTTC.

The V gene is TRBV3-1 (or the pseudogene TRBV3-2), the J gene TRBJ2-5; 10 bases fit TRBD2. The germline V gene has CDR1 LGHDT and CDR2 YNNKEL (reference sequence). Germline trimming cut 6 bases from V and 3 bases from J; bases unmatched to any gene: 10. This CDR3 has 16 residues. CDR3: CASSPSLAGSKETQYF. The CDR3 nucleotides are TGTGCCAGCAGTCCCTCACTAGCGGGGTCAAAAGAGACCCAGTACTTC.

The chain carries TRBV5-1 and TRBJ1-2, with D perhaps TRBD1 (5 bases). Trimming removed 0 bases at V and 4 bases at J, with 7 bases between. This CDR3 spans 13 amino acids. Germline-derived CDR1 and CDR2 are SGHRS and YFSETQ. The CDR3 region has the DNA TGCGCCAGCAGCTTGGACGGGGGCTATGGCTACACCTTC. The encoded protein is CASSLDGGYGYTF.